The rows below give T cell receptor beta chains drawn from one sample of a study of long-term antiretroviral therapy in people with HIV. Sequencing used immunoSEQ multiplex PCR; TCRdb keeps in-frame clones, though not all of them. The repertoire includes about 29,000 clones, roughly nine tenths of them detected once, and more than 6.5% sits in the top ten. The input for sequencing was unsorted PBMCs, taken about 5 years before starting antiretroviral therapy. All receptors come from a man aged 45-65 years with HIV. Both conserved end residues are trimmed from each CDR3. Clone size, where shown, is once, few, many, or a class for clones that have expanded.

CDR3	size	V
ASSSPSLAGLETQY	NA	TRBV5-4
AVHSLYAGGPTGELF	NA	TRBV6-4
ATALRYEQY	once	TRBV6-5
ASSSYRTDTQY	NA	TRBV5-4
ASSVEGQGGEAF	NA	TRBV9
ASSVRVNTEAF	NA	TRBV10-1
ASSPRPGLAGGPGEQY	NA	TRBV7-2
ASSPTGPGANVLT	NA	TRBV5-5
ASSLAHTDTQY	NA	TRBV7-2
ASSAIPGQRNTEAF	NA	TRBV19
ASSSRTGPNTEAF	NA	TRBV5-1
ASSLTGGEGEQY	few	TRBV7-3
ASSSPGTGNPLYGYT	NA	TRBV28
SARGGDTEAF	NA	TRBV29-1
ASSIVSQRSGGRGLQPQH	NA	TRBV19
ASSIRAGETSNQPQH	NA	TRBV19
ASSVGTDTQY	NA	TRBV9
ASSLENTEAF	NA	TRBV7-8
ASSQGLTPYEQY	NA	TRBV18
ASSPTASTDTQY	NA	TRBV11-3
ASSWNRTMNTEAF	NA	TRBV23-1
ASTSLGSKQF	NA	TRBV10-2
ASSFGETQY	NA	TRBV5-1
ASSFGRVNSYEQY	NA	TRBV27
ATSRDAEDYEQY	few	TRBV15
ASSFLAGGNTDTQY	NA	TRBV9
ASSTTVQAGEAF	NA	TRBV27
ASSFSRDRGYT	NA	TRBV5-4
ASSAGQGAYNEQF	NA	TRBV5-4
ASSLTGTSSYEQY	NA	TRBV6-6
ASSLGGPIEELF	NA	TRBV5-1
ASSLFGRGATEAF	NA	TRBV5-1
ASTSPGTVQISYEQY	NA	TRBV27
ASSLVPTAEAF	NA	TRBV5-1
ASSQVRTGDPTGELF	NA	TRBV4-2
ASSREGVGQLSSPLH	NA	TRBV9